These 18 T cell receptor beta chains were sequenced from one sample in a study of human T cells and chemical hapten exposure. One entry per CDR3 protein, called by TCRdb with MiXCR from the RACE reads. The sample has approximately 89,000 distinct CDR3 sequences, around 6.7% seen once. Sample time point: patch test 2, 6 weeks after DPC sensitization. Regarding treatment: therapeutic diphenylcyclopropenone sensitization with weekly scalp DPC. The specimen comprised whole blood, sampled in connection with sensitization to the hapten diphenylcyclopropenone (DPC). All receptors derive from a woman aged 30 to 39 with alopecia areata. Some clones in this sample may be carry-over from other donors' samples.

This clonotype was counted many times. The rearrangement uses TRBV5-4 and TRBJ1-1, with D maybe TRBD1 (5 bases). CDR1 and CDR2 (germline): SGHNT, YYREEE (reference sequence). The ends were cut back, 3 bases at V and 1 base at J, with 10 bases in the middle. The CDR3 covers 14 residues. As DNA, the CDR3 is TGTGCCAGCAGCTACGACAGATCGAACACTGAAGCTTTCTTT. This codes for CASSYDRSNTEAFF.

This clonotype was detected many times. The V call is TRBV20-1, the J call TRBJ1-4; unclear D gene. Trimming pared 4 bases from V and 7 bases from J, leaving 13 bases between. The CDR3 is 13 amino acids. Germline V gene sequence: CDR1 DFQATT, CDR2 SNEGSKA (reference sequence). CDR3: CSAIDALAEKLFF. The CDR3 coding sequence is TGCAGTGCTATAGATGCTCTAGCTGAAAAACTGTTTTTT.

This clonotype was observed a handful of times. The chain links TRBV5-1 to TRBJ1-1, with unresolved D. This CDR3 is built from 13 residues. CDR1 is SGHRS, CDR2 YFSETQ, per germline. V lost 9 bases and J lost 5, with 17 bases in between. The chain's CDR3 is CATRGSRETEAFF. The CDR3 DNA reads as TGCGCCACCCGCGGTTCGAGAGAGACTGAAGCTTTCTTT.

The chain's CDR3 is CSADTGTYNSPLHF. In nucleotides, the CDR3 is TGCAGTGCTGATACCGGGACCTATAATTCACCCCTCCACTTT. The chain has TRBV20-1 and TRBJ1-6; no definite D call. Per the germline V gene, CDR1 is DFQATT and CDR2 is SNEGSKA (reference sequence). The CDR3 loop spans 14 amino acids. With 5 bases removed from V and 2 bases from J, the gap between germline ends came to 10 bases.

This clonotype was observed many times. V gene TRBV3-1 combines with J gene TRBJ2-1; 11 nucleotides line up with TRBD2. This CDR3 spans 15 amino acids. The V and J ends lost 3 bases and 7 bases, in that order; junction bases with no gene match: 5. Germline loops: CDR1 LGHDT, CDR2 YNNKEL (reference sequence). CDR3: CASSQYSGGANEQFF. CDR3 in DNA: TGTGCCAGCAGCCAGTATAGCGGGGGGGCGAATGAGCAGTTCTTC.

This clonotype was found a few times. V gene TRBV24-1 combines with J gene TRBJ1-2, with a possible D match to TRBD1 (6 bases). This CDR3 spans 14 amino acids. The germline V and J ends were trimmed by 3 bases and 5 bases, with 12 bases remaining between them. Per germline, CDR1 KGHDR and CDR2 SFDVKD. CDR3 region: CATSDRRQEYGYTF. CDR3 nucleotides: TGTGCCACCAGTGATCGACGACAGGAGTATGGCTACACCTTC.

The sample holds many counts of this clonotype. The rearrangement uses TRBV12-3 or TRBV12-4 and TRBJ2-1; D gene ambiguous. V gave up 5 bases and J gave up 0 bases, with 11 bases separating them. This CDR3 is built from 15 residues. The CDR3 DNA reads TGTGCCAGCAGTCCCACCCAGAGCTCCTACAATGAGCAGTTCTTC. This encodes CASSPTQSSYNEQFF.

This clonotype has ten or more counts. V usage is TRBV5-5 and J usage is TRBJ1-6; no firm D call. From germline, CDR1 is SGHKS and CDR2 YYEKEE (reference sequence). V lost 3 bases to trimming and J lost 3 bases, with 7 bases between them. The CDR3 has 14 residues. This CDR3 reads CASSSFDYNSPLHF. The CDR3 DNA reads TGTGCCAGCAGCTCGTTCGACTATAATTCACCCCTCCACTTT.

This clonotype came up many times. CDR3 amino acids: CASSYSLSTIGGETQYF. The CDR3 DNA follows: TGTGCCAGCAGTTACTCTCTAAGTACAATTGGCGGGGAGACCCAGTACTTC. The V and J genes are TRBV6-5 and TRBJ2-5; tentative D call: TRBD2 (5 bases). The CDR3 is 17 residues long. The V gene's germline CDR1 is MNHEY and CDR2 SVGAGI. V lost 0 bases and J lost 5, with 19 bases in between.

J is TRBJ1-5 and V is TRBV3-1; D possibly corresponds to TRBD1 (5 bases). V was pared by 4 bases and J by 5 bases, with 9 bases between. CDR1 is LGHDT, CDR2 YNNKEL, per germline (reference sequence). The CDR3 consists of 13 residues. In nucleotides, the CDR3 is TGTGCCAGCAGCCTTGGACAAGATCAGCCCCAGCATTTT. It yields the protein CASSLGQDQPQHF.

The chain combines TRBV7-2 with TRBJ2-7, with 11 nucleotides matching TRBD1. Germline CDR1 is SGHTA and CDR2 is FQGNSA. With 2 bases clipped from V and 1 base from J, the junction kept 7 bases outside the gene matches. The CDR3 extends over 17 amino acids. The CDR3 region is CASSLNTGTGGSYEQYF. The CDR3 DNA reads TGTGCCAGCAGCTTAAATACCGGGACAGGGGGTTCCTACGAGCAGTACTTC.

There are many counts of this clonotype. The gene calls are TRBV5-1 and TRBJ2-3, with 10 nucleotides matching TRBD2. V shed 4 bases and J 0 bases; nucleotides not matched to a gene: 2. Per the germline V gene, CDR1 is SGHRS and CDR2 is YFSETQ. The CDR3 extends over 15 amino acids. In DNA form, the CDR3 reads TGCGCCAGCAGCAAACTAGCGGGGAGCACAGATACGCAGTATTTT. Translation: CASSKLAGSTDTQYF. The full variable domain, completed using reference TRBV5-1 and TRBJ2-3, is KAGVTQTPRYLIKTRGQQVTLSCSPISGHRSVSWYQQTPGQGLQFLFEYFSETQRNKGNFPGRFSGRQFSNSRSEMNVSTLELGDSALYLCASSKLAGSTDTQYFGPGTRLTVL.

This clonotype was detected ten times or more. J is TRBJ1-1 and V is TRBV7-9; the D gene is possibly TRBD1 (5 bases). Germline V lookup: CDR1 SEHNR, CDR2 FQNEAQ (reference sequence). The CDR3 is 15 amino acids. The ends were cut back, 1 base at V and 4 bases at J, with 13 bases in the middle. The CDR3 loop is CASSLEFRASTEAFF. CDR3 bases: TGTGCCAGCAGCTTAGAGTTCAGGGCATCCACTGAAGCTTTCTTT.

This clonotype appeared many times. J is TRBJ1-3 and V is TRBV9; D unclear. The V end lost 0 bases, the J end lost 0 bases, and 7 bases lay between the germline ends. The germline CDR1 and CDR2 sequences are SGDLS and YYNGEE. The CDR3 contains 15 residues. CDR3 DNA: TGTGCCAGCAGCGTAGACACCGACTCTGGAAACACCATATATTTT. Its translation: CASSVDTDSGNTIYF.

Ten or more counts support this clonotype. J is TRBJ2-3 and V is TRBV19; 8 nucleotides line up with TRBD2. The germline V gene encodes CDR1 LNHDA and CDR2 SQIVND (reference sequence). The CDR3 covers 17 residues. The trim removed 3 bases at V and 0 bases at J, leaving 8 bases unmatched. The CDR3 spells CASSIGGGTPSTDTQYF. The DNA of the CDR3 is TGTGCCAGTAGTATCGGCGGGGGGACTCCTAGCACAGATACGCAGTATTTT. The full variable domain, in which reference TRBV19 and TRBJ2-3 provide the parts outside the CDR3, is DGGITQSPKYLFRKEGQNVTLSCEQNLNHDAMYWYRQDPGQGLRLIYYSQIVNDFQKGDIAEGYSVSREKKESFPLTVTSAQKNPTAFYLCASSIGGGTPSTDTQYFGPGTRLTVL.

The chain employs TRBV2 and TRBJ1-5; the match to TRBD1 covers 8 bases. Trimming cost V 11 bases and J 6 bases; bases outside gene matches: 9. CDR1 SNHLY and CDR2 FYNNEI come from the germline V gene. The CDR3 loop spans 13 amino acids. The CDR3 bases are TGTGCCTCAAGGACAGGGCGTTCTCAGCCCCAGCATTTT. Amino acid sequence: CASRTGRSQPQHF.

This clonotype was counted ten times or more. This chain uses TRBV7-9 with TRBJ2-7; 7 positions agree with TRBD2. J lost 3 bases, V lost 4 bases, and 12 bases had no gene match. The germline CDR1 and CDR2 sequences are SEHNR and FQNEAQ (reference sequence). The CDR3 spans 16 residues. The CDR3 coding sequence is TGTGCCAGCAGCTCCGTCTGGGGGGGGACCTTCTACGAGCAGTACTTC. Its protein product is CASSSVWGGTFYEQYF.

This clonotype was found many times. The V gene is TRBV6-5, the J gene TRBJ2-7; a weak D match, TRBD1 (5 bases). V was shortened by 6 bases and J by 5 bases, with 20 bases between the two germline ends. The germline CDR1 and CDR2 sequences are MNHEY and SVGAGI. This CDR3 comprises 15 residues. CDR3 in DNA: TGTGCCAGCAGCCCCAGGGATGTGGGTTATAACGAGCAGTACTTC. As protein: CASSPRDVGYNEQYF.